These 5 T cell receptor beta chains originate from one sample sequenced in a study of immune characterization of retroperitoneal liposarcoma. TCRdb processed the PCR reads anew with MiXCR; each CDR3 protein has one entry. This table has thousands of distinct CDR3 sequences, approximately 45% appearing once. The sample taken for sequencing was tumor tissue. All receptors come from a male donor with retroperitoneal liposarcoma.

This chain uses TRBV6-1 with TRBJ2-1, with 9 positions matching TRBD2. The DNA end favors TRBJ2-5, so the J call may be wrong. CDR3 length: 14 amino acids. Germline values: CDR1 MNHNS, CDR2 SASEGT. CDR3 sequence (DNA): TGTGCCAGCAGTGGGGCGGGAGGGCAAGAGACCCAGTACTTC. As protein: CASSGAGGQETQYF.

This clonotype was detected only a few times. The rearrangement links TRBV12-3 or TRBV12-4 to TRBJ2-1; 14 positions agree with TRBD2. J gave up 5 bases and V 5 bases, and 5 bases lay outside the gene matches. This CDR3 comprises 16 residues. The CDR3 sequence is CASSGGLAGVNNEQFF. The CDR3 DNA follows: TGTGCCAGCAGTGGGGGACTAGCGGGAGTCAACAATGAGCAGTTCTTC.

This clonotype counts as medium-sized. This chain joins TRBV7-4 and TRBJ2-1, with D perhaps TRBD1 or TRBD2 (6 bases each). V shed 5 bases and J shed 3 bases, with 17 bases lying between them. Germline CDR1 is SGHVT and CDR2 is SQSDAQ. This CDR3 is built from 16 residues. In nucleotides, the CDR3 is TGTGCCAGCAGCCCGAACGGGGGCAATTACTACAATGAGCAGTTCTTC. Its translation: CASSPNGGNYYNEQFF. Full variable domain (rest looked up from reference TRBV7-4 and TRBJ2-1): GAGVSQSPRYKVAKRGRDVALRCDSISGHVTLYWYRQTLGQGSEVLTYSQSDAQRDKSGRPSGRFSAERPERSVSTLKIQRTEQGDSAVYLCASSPNGGNYYNEQFFGPGTRLTVL.

This chain joins TRBV4-1 and TRBJ2-1; the D is unclear. Matching the DNA end better, TRBJ2-7 makes the J call doubtful. Germline V CDR1 and CDR2: MGHRA, YSYEKL. The CDR3 totals 13 residues. In nucleotides, the CDR3 is TGCGCCAGCAGCTCCTGGGTGGGCTACGAGCAGTACTTC. Translating it yields CASSSWVGYEQYF.

The rearrangement uses TRBV28 and TRBJ2-1; perhaps TRBD2 as D (5 bases). Trimming stripped 2 bases from V and 8 bases from J, with 7 bases between. The CDR3 is 12 amino acids. The germline V gene encodes CDR1 MDHEN and CDR2 SYDVKM. The CDR3 region is CASSLKDYEQFF. The CDR3 nucleotides are TGTGCCAGCAGTTTAAAGGACTATGAGCAGTTCTTC.